A selection of T cell receptor beta chains follows, all from one sample in a study of blood T cell repertoires in COVID-19. Here immunoSEQ multiplex PCR was the method, and the copy in TCRdb shows in-frame clones only, minus some. The sample has more than 200,000 clones, around 80% seen once; the top ten hold less than 2%. The material sequenced was PBMCs or T cells enriched from blood (not recorded which). The receptor source for this set is a man between 60 and 75 years old who had recovered from COVID-19. Both conserved end residues are part of each CDR3. The order of the fields is D gene, clone size, J gene, V gene, CDR3 protein, CDR3 DNA. D genes are given only for firm matches. Size tells how often a clone was seen (once, few, many) or the class of an expanded clone, and some rows leave it out.

NA,NA,TRBJ1-2,TRBV7-2,CASSLRGPDYGYTF,TGTGCCAGCAGCTTGCGAGGTCCTGACTATGGCTACACCTTC
TRBD1,NA,TRBJ2-7,TRBV7-2,CASSSDRGGEQYF,TGTGCCAGCAGCTCGGACAGGGGAGGCGAGCAGTACTTC
NA,NA,TRBJ2-1,TRBV7-3,CASSLLGSGNTNEQFF,TGTGCCAGCAGCCTTCTCGGCAGCGGTAACACCAATGAGCAGTTCTTC
TRBD2,NA,TRBJ2-7,TRBV11-2,CASSTGTSGFGEQYF,TGTGCCAGCAGCACCGGGACTAGCGGCTTTGGCGAGCAGTACTTC
TRBD1,once,TRBJ1-5,TRBV14,CATHAGGQNQPQHF,TGTGCCACCCATGCAGGGGGACAAAATCAGCCCCAGCATTTT
NA,NA,TRBJ1-1,TRBV2,CASRAGPGSTEAFF,TGTGCCAGCAGGGCAGGGCCCGGAAGCACTGAAGCTTTCTTT
NA,NA,TRBJ2-3,TRBV6-6,CASSYVSQAGTDTQYF,TGTGCCAGCAGTTATGTTTCACAGGCTGGGACAGATACGCAGTATTTT
TRBD1,NA,TRBJ1-2,TRBV5-4,CASSLGRGLGDGYTF,TGTGCCAGCAGCTTGGGTAGGGGGCTAGGTGATGGCTACACCTTC
NA,NA,TRBJ2-3,TRBV21-1,CASSKGQVPGSHTQYF,TGTGCCAGCAGCAAGGGACAGGTGCCGGGGAGCCATACGCAGTATTTT
NA,NA,TRBJ2-6,TRBV25-1,CASSATGLGANVLTF,TGTGCCAGCAGTGCTACAGGGCTTGGGGCCAACGTCCTGACTTTC
NA,NA,TRBJ1-4,TRBV25-1,CASSGGRRNEKLFF,TGTGCCAGCAGTGGAGGGCGGAGAAATGAAAAACTGTTTTTT
NA,NA,TRBJ1-5,TRBV7-2,CASSLTGIRDQPQHF,TGTGCCAGCAGCTTAACGGGGATCCGGGATCAGCCCCAGCATTTT
TRBD1,once,TRBJ2-7,TRBV6-5,CASPGTGLDYEQYF,TGTGCCAGCCCCGGGACAGGGTTGGACTACGAGCAGTACTTC
TRBD1,NA,TRBJ1-4,TRBV5-6,CASSQETGANEKLFF,TGTGCCAGCAGCCAAGAGACAGGGGCTAATGAAAAACTGTTTTTT
TRBD2,NA,TRBJ2-3,TRBV11-2,CASSLGTSGVLDTQYF,TGTGCCAGCAGCTTAGGAACTAGCGGGGTGCTAGATACGCAGTATTTT
TRBD2,NA,TRBJ2-1,TRBV7-9,CASSTGAGGSYNEQFF,TGTGCCAGCAGCACAGGAGCGGGGGGCTCCTACAATGAGCAGTTCTTC
NA,NA,TRBJ2-2,TRBV6-5,CASSYLNTGELFF,TGTGCCAGCAGTTACCTGAACACCGGGGAGCTGTTTTTT
NA,NA,TRBJ1-3,TRBV7-2,CASSLQGSGNTIYF,TGTGCCAGCAGCTTACAGGGATCTGGAAACACCATATATTTT
TRBD1,NA,TRBJ1-5,TRBV19,CASTITLGTGVNQPQHF,TGTGCCAGTACCATTACCCTTGGGACAGGGGTCAATCAGCCCCAGCATTTT
NA,NA,TRBJ1-1,TRBV7-9,CASSHRLGVNTEAFF,TGTGCCAGCAGCCACCGCCTTGGAGTGAACACTGAAGCTTTCTTT
TRBD1,NA,TRBJ2-1,TRBV12-5,CASSWDSYNEQFF,TGTGCTAGTTCCTGGGACAGCTACAATGAGCAGTTCTTC
NA,NA,TRBJ1-2,TRBV6-6,CASSTGTNYGYTF,TGTGCCAGCAGTACCGGGACTAACTATGGCTACACCTTC